The next 18 T cell receptor beta chains were all read from a single sample in a study of control samples from healthy donors and cancer patients. TCRdb's table, derived via immunoSEQ multiplex PCR, lists solely in-frame clones and lacks some. The sample contains some 150,000 clones, 94% of which appear only once. Sequenced input: blood. The source is a man aged 35 to 55 in good health.

The chain uses TRBV6-1 and TRBJ2-7, with TRBD1 matching 8 bases. The junction had 8 bases not matched to a gene; V was cut back by 4 bases and J by 0 bases. Per the germline V gene, CDR1 is MNHNS and CDR2 is SASEGT. CDR3 length equals 16 residues. CDR3 coding DNA: TGTGCCAGCAGTGCGGCCGACAGGGGACCCTCCTACGAGCAGTACTTC. It is translated as CASSAADRGPSYEQYF.

V gene TRBV5-6 combines with J gene TRBJ2-3, with unresolved D. V dropped 0 bases and J dropped 1 base, with 3 bases sitting between them. The CDR3 is 13 residues long. Germline CDR1 and CDR2: SGHDT and YYEEEE. The CDR3 region is CASSLGGTDTQYF. CDR3 DNA sequence: TGTGCCAGCAGCTTGGGGGGCACAGATACGCAGTATTTT. The variable domain in full, with the rest retrieved from reference TRBV5-6 and TRBJ2-3, is DAGVTQSPTHLIKTRGQQVTLRCSPKSGHDTVSWYQQALGQGPQFIFQYYEEEERQRGNFPDRFSGHQFPNYSSELNVNALLLGDSALYLCASSLGGTDTQYFGPGTRLTVL.

The chain joins TRBV19 to TRBJ2-1; no firm D call. V dropped 1 base and J dropped 7 bases, with 20 bases sitting between them. This CDR3 region has 17 residues. Per germline, CDR1 LNHDA and CDR2 SQIVND (reference sequence). As DNA, the CDR3 is TGTGCCAGTAGTATAGGCCCAATGGCCACGCTCAGGAATGAGCAGTTCTTC. Translating it yields CASSIGPMATLRNEQFF.

The chain uses TRBV7-2 and TRBJ1-2, with 7 bases matching TRBD1. This CDR3 has 14 residues. CDR1 and CDR2 from the germline V gene are SGHTA and FQGNSA. Trimming removed 5 bases from V and 3 bases from J; junction bases left unmatched: 6. Here the CDR3 DNA reads TGTGCCAGCAGCCCCGGACAGGAGTACTATGGCTACACCTTC. It codes for CASSPGQEYYGYTF.

The chain employs TRBV30 and TRBJ1-1; possibly TRBD1 for D (6 bases). Germline loops: CDR1 GTSNPN, CDR2 SVGIG (reference sequence). The CDR3 sequence is 13 residues long. V dropped 5 bases and J dropped 0 bases, with 10 bases sitting between them. The CDR3 region is CAWGGQLNTEAFF. The CDR3 DNA is TGTGCCTGGGGAGGACAGTTGAACACTGAAGCTTTCTTT.

This clone has a single count. V usage is TRBV5-1 and J usage is TRBJ2-1, with 11 bases matching TRBD2. After removal of 4 bases from V and 6 bases from J, the junction contained 9 bases not matched to a gene. The CDR3 covers 16 residues. CDR1 SGHRS and CDR2 YFSETQ come from the germline V gene. CDR3 nucleotide sequence: TGCGCCAGCAGCCAATTTCTAGCGGGGGGAGGCAATGAGCAGTTCTTC. It codes for CASSQFLAGGGNEQFF.

This rearrangement joins TRBV7-8 to TRBJ2-2, with TRBD1 matching over 7 bases. In germline, CDR1 is SGHVS, CDR2 FQNEAQ. The CDR3 contains 14 residues. Unmatched junction bases numbered 2, after V lost 3 bases and J lost 4 bases. Written as DNA, the CDR3 is TGTGCCAGCAGCTTGTCAGGGGGCACCGGGGAGCTGTTTTTT. Translation gives CASSLSGGTGELFF.

The chain recombines TRBV5-1 with TRBJ1-1, with 9 bases fitting TRBD1. This CDR3 spans 17 amino acids. Germline V gene sequence: CDR1 SGHRS, CDR2 YFSETQ. Germline trimming cut 0 bases from V and 1 base from J; bases unmatched to any gene: 7. Written as DNA, the CDR3 is TGCGCCAGCAGCTTGGCCCTATCGACAGGGGGGAACACTGAAGCTTTCTTT. It codes for CASSLALSTGGNTEAFF. Combining the CDR3 with reference TRBV5-1 and TRBJ1-1 gives the whole variable domain KAGVTQTPRYLIKTRGQQVTLSCSPISGHRSVSWYQQTPGQGLQFLFEYFSETQRNKGNFPGRFSGRQFSNSRSEMNVSTLELGDSALYLCASSLALSTGGNTEAFFGQGTRLTVV.

The chain uses TRBV6-6 and TRBJ1-2, with 11 nucleotides matching TRBD1. Trimming took 7 bases from V and 5 from J; bases not matched to a gene: 6. The CDR3 consists of 14 residues. Germline V gives CDR1 MNHNY, CDR2 SVGAGI (reference sequence). CDR3 region: CASTQGDRGYGYTF. CDR3 sequence (DNA): TGTGCCAGCACCCAGGGGGACAGGGGGTATGGCTACACCTTC.

In this sample, this clone turned up once. The chain links TRBV10-2 to TRBJ2-3; D might be TRBD1 (5 bases). CDR3 size: 13 residues. The V gene lost 10 bases and the J gene lost 2 bases, with 13 bases spanning the gap. The germline V gene has CDR1 WSHSY and CDR2 SAAADI. CDR3 bases: TGCGCCACCGCACAGGCAAACACAGATACGCAGTATTTT. Translated: CATAQANTDTQYF.

V is TRBV6-5 and J is TRBJ1-1; no firm D call. V shed 2 bases and J shed 5 bases, with 12 bases lying between them. From germline, CDR1 is MNHEY and CDR2 SVGAGI. The CDR3 runs to 14 residues. The CDR3, as DNA: TGTGCCAGCAGTTACGACCAATGGTCAACTGAAGCTTTCTTT. It is translated as CASSYDQWSTEAFF.

The rearrangement joins TRBV10-3 to TRBJ1-1; tentative D call: TRBD1 (5 bases). This CDR3 region has 16 residues. Per germline, CDR1 ENHRY and CDR2 SYGVKD. Deletions cut 4 bases from V and 0 bases from J, with 15 bases between. CDR3 nucleotide sequence: TGTGCCATCAGTGGTTATTTTCGGGGCCTGAACACTGAAGCTTTCTTT. It specifies CAISGYFRGLNTEAFF.

The CDR3 region has the DNA TGCGCCAGCAGCTTGGAGCTTAGGAACACCATATATTTT. Its protein is CASSLELRNTIYF. The chain employs TRBV5-1 and TRBJ1-3, with D uncertain. Trimming left V 0 bases short and J 7 bases short, with 8 bases between. Germline V gene data show CDR1 as SGHRS and CDR2 as YFSETQ. This CDR3 is 13 amino acids long.

This chain connects TRBV10-1 to TRBJ2-1; no clear D. V dropped 2 bases and J dropped 5 bases, with 4 bases sitting between them. Per germline, CDR1 WNHNN and CDR2 SYGVQD (reference sequence). This CDR3 region has 12 residues. CDR3 sequence (DNA): TGCGCCAGCAGTGAGGTTCACAATGAGCAGTTCTTC. Amino acids: CASSEVHNEQFF.

The rearrangement joins TRBV15 to TRBJ1-6; 8 bases match TRBD1. Trimming cost V 1 base and J 9 bases; bases outside gene matches: 5. CDR1 LNHNV and CDR2 YYDKDF come from the germline V gene (reference sequence). This CDR3 has 15 residues. CDR3 DNA sequence: TGTGCCACCAGCAGAGGGAGGACAGGGTTTTCACCCCTCCACTTT. Translating gives CATSRGRTGFSPLHF.

This chain's CDR3 is CSAPQGYEQYF. The DNA of the CDR3 is TGCAGTGCTCCCCAGGGCTACGAGCAGTACTTC. The rearrangement uses TRBV20-1 and TRBJ2-7, with TRBD1 as a possible D gene (5 bases). Trimming cost V 5 bases and J 3 bases, with 8 bases left between them. Germline CDR1 reads DFQATT; CDR2 reads SNEGSKA (reference sequence). This CDR3 is built from 11 residues.

The V and J genes are TRBV5-6 and TRBJ2-1; D not resolved. The length of the CDR3 is 15 residues. CDR1 is SGHDT and CDR2 is YYEEEE in the germline V gene. The V end was cut by 6 bases, the J end by 5 bases, with 18 bases between. This chain's CDR3 is CASTLLTRKNNEQFF. In nucleotides, the CDR3 is TGTGCCAGCACCCTATTGACCAGAAAGAACAATGAGCAGTTCTTC.

The chain links TRBV27 to TRBJ2-4; D is possibly TRBD1 (6 bases). Trimming removed 3 bases at V and 4 bases at J, with 16 bases between. The CDR3 length is 16 residues. CDR1 is MNHEY, CDR2 SMNVEV, per germline (reference sequence). CDR3 region: CASSFAPVQGKNIQYF. In DNA, the CDR3 is TGTGCCAGCAGTTTTGCGCCGGTACAGGGAAAAAACATTCAGTACTTC.